This T cell receptor beta chain was profiled in a study of T cells in localized non-small cell lung cancer. Study-wide findings and caveats: Sequencing was limited to one tumor region, leaving the possibility of heterogeneity open. Clonality of T cells reached its maximum in uninvolved adjacent lung, surpassing tumor. The study detected a median approximately 50 of the top 100 tumor clones in adjacent lung.

Notes on this clone: What it binds is unknown.

Generated by immunoSEQ multiplex PCR, the TCRdb table keeps only in-frame clones and is missing some. Found here are tens of thousands of clones, around 90% of them singletons; the top ten hold 3.5%. V was clipped by 2 bases and J by 0 bases, with 23 bases between them. The CDR3 is 19 amino acids. Germline V gene data show CDR1 as MDHEN and CDR2 as SYDVKM. The sequence came from a man aged 18-55 years with stage I lung adenocarcinoma. The gene calls are TRBV28 and TRBJ2-7; either TRBD1 or TRBD2 may supply D (5 bases each). The sample was peripheral blood, taken before any cancer treatment. CDR3 nucleotide sequence: TGTGCCAGCAGTTTAGGGGCAACCACGATTAGGGGAGCCTCCTACGAGCAGTACTTC. Translating gives CASSLGATTIRGASYEQYF.